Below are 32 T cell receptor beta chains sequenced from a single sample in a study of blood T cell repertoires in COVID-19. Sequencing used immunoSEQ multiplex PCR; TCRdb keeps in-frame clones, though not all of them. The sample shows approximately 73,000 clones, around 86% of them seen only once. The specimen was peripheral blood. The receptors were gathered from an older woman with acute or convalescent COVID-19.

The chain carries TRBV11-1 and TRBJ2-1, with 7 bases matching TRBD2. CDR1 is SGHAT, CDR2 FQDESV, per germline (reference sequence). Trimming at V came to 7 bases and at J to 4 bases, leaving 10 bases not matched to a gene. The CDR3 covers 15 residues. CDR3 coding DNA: TGTGCCAGCACCCCCGACACCGGGGGGTACAATGAGCAGTTCTTC. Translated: CASTPDTGGYNEQFF.

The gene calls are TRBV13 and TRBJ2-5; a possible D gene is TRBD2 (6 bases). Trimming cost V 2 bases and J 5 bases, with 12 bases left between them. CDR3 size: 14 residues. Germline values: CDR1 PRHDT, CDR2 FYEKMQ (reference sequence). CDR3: CASSLLSGRETQYF. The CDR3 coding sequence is TGTGCCAGCAGCTTACTTTCAGGGAGGGAGACCCAGTACTTC. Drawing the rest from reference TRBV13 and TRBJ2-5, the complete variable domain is AAGVIQSPRHLIKEKRETATLKCYPIPRHDTVYWYQQGPGQDPQFLISFYEKMQSDKGSIPDRFSAQQFSDYHSELNMSSLELGDSALYFCASSLLSGRETQYFGPGTRLLVL.

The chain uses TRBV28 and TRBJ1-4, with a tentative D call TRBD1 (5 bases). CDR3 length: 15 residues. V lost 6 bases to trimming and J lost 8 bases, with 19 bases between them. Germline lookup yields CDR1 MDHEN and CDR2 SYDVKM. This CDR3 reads CASSPRSGQGEKLFF. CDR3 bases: TGTGCCAGCAGCCCCCGGTCAGGGCAAGGGGAAAAACTGTTTTTT.

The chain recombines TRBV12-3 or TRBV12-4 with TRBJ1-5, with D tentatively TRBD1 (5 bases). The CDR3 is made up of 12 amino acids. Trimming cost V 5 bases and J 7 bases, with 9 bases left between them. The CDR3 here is CASSLWGQPQHF. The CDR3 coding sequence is TGTGCCAGCAGTCTGTGGGGCCAGCCCCAGCATTTT.

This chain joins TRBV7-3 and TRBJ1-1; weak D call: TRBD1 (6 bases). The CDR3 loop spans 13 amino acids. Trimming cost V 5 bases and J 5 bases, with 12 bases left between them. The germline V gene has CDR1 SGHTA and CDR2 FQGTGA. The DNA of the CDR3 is TGTGCCAGCAGCACGGGTACAGGGACTGAAGCTTTCTTT. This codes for CASSTGTGTEAFF.

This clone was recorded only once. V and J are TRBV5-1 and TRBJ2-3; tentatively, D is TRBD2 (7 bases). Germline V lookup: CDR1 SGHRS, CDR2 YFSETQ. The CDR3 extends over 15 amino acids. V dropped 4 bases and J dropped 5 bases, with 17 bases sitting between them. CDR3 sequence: CASSGGGAMEDTQYF. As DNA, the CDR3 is TGCGCCAGCAGCGGAGGGGGGGCGATGGAAGATACGCAGTATTTT. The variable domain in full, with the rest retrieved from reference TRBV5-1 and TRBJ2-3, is KAGVTQTPRYLIKTRGQQVTLSCSPISGHRSVSWYQQTPGQGLQFLFEYFSETQRNKGNFPGRFSGRQFSNSRSEMNVSTLELGDSALYLCASSGGGAMEDTQYFGPGTRLTVL.

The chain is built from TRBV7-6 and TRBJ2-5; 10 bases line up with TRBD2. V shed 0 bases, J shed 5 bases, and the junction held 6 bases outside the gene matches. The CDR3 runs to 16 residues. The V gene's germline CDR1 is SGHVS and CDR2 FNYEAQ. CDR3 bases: TGTGCCAGCAGCTTAGCGGGACTAGCGAGGAGTGAGACCCAGTACTTC. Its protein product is CASSLAGLARSETQYF.

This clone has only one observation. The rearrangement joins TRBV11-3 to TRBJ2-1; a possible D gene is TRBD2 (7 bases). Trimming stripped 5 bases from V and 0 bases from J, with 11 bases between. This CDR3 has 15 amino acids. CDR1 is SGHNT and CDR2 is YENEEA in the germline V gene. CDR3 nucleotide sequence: TGTGCCAGCAGCCCACGGGGGGCCTCCTACAATGAGCAGTTCTTC. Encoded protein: CASSPRGASYNEQFF.

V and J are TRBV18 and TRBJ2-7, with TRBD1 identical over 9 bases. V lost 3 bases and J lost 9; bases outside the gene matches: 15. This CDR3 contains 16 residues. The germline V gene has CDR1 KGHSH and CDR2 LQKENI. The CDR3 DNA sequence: TGTGCCAGCTCACCGCCCACTCCCGGGACAGGGAAGGGGCAGTACTTC. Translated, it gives CASSPPTPGTGKGQYF.

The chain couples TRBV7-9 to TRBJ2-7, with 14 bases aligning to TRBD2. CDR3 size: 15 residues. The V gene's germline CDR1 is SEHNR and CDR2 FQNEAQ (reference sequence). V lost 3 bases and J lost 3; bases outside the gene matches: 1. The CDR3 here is CASSFGLAGGYEQYF. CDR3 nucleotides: TGTGCCAGCAGCTTCGGACTAGCGGGAGGCTACGAGCAGTACTTC.

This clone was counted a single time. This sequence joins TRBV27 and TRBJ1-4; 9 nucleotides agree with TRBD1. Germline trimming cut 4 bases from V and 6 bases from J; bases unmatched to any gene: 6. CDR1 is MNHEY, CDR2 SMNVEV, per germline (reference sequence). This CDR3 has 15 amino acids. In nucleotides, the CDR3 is TGTGCCAGCAGTTACGCCGGGACAGGGTATGAAAAACTGTTTTTT. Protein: CASSYAGTGYEKLFF. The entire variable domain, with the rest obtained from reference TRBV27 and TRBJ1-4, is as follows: EAQVTQNPRYLITVTGKKLTVTCSQNMNHEYMSWYRQDPGLGLRQIYYSMNVEVTDKGDVPEGYKVSRKEKRNFPLILESPSPNQTSLYFCASSYAGTGYEKLFFGSGTQLSVL.

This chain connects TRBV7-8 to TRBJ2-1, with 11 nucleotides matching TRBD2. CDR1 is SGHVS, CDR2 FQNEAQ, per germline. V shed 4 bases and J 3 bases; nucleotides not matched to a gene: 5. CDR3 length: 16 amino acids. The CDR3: CASSSLTSGNYNEQFF. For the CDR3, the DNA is TGTGCCAGCAGCTCATTGACTAGCGGGAACTACAATGAGCAGTTCTTC.

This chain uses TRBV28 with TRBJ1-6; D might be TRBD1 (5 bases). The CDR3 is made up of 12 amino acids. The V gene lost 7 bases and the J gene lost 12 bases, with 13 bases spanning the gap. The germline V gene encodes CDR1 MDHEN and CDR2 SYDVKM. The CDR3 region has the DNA TGTGCCAGCACTATAACAGGATTACCCCTCCACTTT. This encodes CASTITGLPLHF.

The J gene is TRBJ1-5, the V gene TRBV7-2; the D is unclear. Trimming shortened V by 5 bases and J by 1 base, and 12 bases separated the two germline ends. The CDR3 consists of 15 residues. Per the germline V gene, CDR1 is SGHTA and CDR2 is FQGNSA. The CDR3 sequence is CASSIQTESNQPQHF. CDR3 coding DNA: TGTGCCAGCAGCATACAGACGGAAAGCAATCAGCCCCAGCATTTT.

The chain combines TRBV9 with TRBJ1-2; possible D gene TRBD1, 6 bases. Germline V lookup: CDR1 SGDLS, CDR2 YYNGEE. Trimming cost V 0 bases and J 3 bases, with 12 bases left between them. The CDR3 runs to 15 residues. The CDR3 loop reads CASSVVQGEDYGYTF. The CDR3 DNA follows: TGTGCCAGCAGCGTAGTACAGGGTGAAGACTATGGCTACACCTTC.

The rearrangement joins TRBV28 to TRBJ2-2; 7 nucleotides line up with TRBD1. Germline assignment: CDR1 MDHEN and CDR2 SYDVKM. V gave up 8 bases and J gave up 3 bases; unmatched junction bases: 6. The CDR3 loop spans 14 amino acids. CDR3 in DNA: TGTGCCAGCGGCCGGGACAGTTACACCGGGGAGCTGTTTTTT. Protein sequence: CASGRDSYTGELFF.

The CDR3 nucleotides read TGTGCCAGTACGACAGGGTCCTACGAGCAGTACTTC. Protein: CASTTGSYEQYF. The chain combines TRBV28 with TRBJ2-7; TRBD1 matches 7 bases. Germline V gene data show CDR1 as MDHEN and CDR2 as SYDVKM. The trim removed 9 bases at V and 1 base at J, leaving 3 bases unmatched. The CDR3 extends over 12 amino acids.

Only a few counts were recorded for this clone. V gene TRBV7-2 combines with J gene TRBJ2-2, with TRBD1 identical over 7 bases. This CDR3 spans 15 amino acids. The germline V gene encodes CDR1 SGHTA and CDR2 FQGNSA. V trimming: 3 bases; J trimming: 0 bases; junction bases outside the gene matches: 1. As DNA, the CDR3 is TGTGCCAGCAGCTTCGACAGGGCGAACACCGGGGAGCTGTTTTTT. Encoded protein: CASSFDRANTGELFF.

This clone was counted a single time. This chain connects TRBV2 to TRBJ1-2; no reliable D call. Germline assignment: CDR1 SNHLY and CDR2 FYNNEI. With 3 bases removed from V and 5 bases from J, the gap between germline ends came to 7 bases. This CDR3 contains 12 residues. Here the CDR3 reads CASSEAVYGYTF. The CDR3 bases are TGTGCCAGCAGTGAGGCCGTTTATGGCTACACCTTC.

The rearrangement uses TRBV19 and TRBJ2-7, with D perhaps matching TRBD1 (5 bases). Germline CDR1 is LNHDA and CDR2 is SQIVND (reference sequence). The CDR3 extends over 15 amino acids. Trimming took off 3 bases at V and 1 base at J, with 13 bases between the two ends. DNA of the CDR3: TGTGCCAGTAGTATTAGAACAGGCGAATCCTACGAGCAGTACTTC. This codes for CASSIRTGESYEQYF.

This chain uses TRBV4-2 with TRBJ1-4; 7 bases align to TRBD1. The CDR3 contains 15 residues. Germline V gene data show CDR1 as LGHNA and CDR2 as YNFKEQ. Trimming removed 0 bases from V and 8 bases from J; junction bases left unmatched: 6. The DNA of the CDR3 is TGTGCCAGCAGCCAAGATCAGGGCAGGGGGGAAAAACTGTTTTTT. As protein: CASSQDQGRGEKLFF.

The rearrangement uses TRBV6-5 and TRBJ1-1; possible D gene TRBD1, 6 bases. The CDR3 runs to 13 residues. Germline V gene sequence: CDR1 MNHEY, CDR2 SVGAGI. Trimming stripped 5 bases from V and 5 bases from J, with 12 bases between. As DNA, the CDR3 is TGTGCCAGCAGTCCCGGGACATATACTGAAGCTTTCTTT. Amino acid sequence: CASSPGTYTEAFF.

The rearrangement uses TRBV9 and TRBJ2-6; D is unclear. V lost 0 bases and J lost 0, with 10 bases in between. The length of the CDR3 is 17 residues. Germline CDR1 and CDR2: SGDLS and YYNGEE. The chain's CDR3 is CASSVGPGNSGANVLTF. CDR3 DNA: TGTGCCAGCAGCGTAGGTCCAGGAAACTCTGGGGCCAACGTCCTGACTTTC.

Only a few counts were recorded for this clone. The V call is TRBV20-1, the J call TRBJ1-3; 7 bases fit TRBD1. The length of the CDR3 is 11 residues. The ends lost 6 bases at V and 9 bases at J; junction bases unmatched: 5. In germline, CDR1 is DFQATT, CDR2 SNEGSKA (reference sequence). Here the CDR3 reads CSAMTGFTIYF. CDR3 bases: TGCAGTGCGATGACAGGGTTCACCATATATTTT.

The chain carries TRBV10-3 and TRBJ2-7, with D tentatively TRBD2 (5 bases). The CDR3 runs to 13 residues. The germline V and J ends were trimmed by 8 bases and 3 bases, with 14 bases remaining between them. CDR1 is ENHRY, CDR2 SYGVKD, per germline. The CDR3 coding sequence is TGTGCCATCGGACTGGGCCGAGGCTACGAGCAGTACTTC. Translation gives CAIGLGRGYEQYF.

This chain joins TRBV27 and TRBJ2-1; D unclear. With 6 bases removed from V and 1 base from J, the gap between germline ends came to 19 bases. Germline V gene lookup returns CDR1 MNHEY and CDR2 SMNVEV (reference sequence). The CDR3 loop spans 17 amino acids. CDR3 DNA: TGTGCCAGCAGCAATTTCGGCGGTGTTAGGTCCTACAATGAGCAGTTCTTC. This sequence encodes CASSNFGGVRSYNEQFF.

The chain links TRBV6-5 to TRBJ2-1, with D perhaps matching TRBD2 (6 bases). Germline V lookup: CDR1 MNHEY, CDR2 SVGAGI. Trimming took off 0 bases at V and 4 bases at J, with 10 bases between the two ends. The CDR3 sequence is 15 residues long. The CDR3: CASSYSVRGYNEQFF. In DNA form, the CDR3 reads TGTGCCAGCAGTTACTCTGTCCGGGGGTACAATGAGCAGTTCTTC.

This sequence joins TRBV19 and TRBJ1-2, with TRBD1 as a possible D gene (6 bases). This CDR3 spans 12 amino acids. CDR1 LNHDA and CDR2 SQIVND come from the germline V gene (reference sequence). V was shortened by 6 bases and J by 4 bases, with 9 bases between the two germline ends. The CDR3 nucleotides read TGTGCCAGTAGCCAACAGGGCTATGGCTACACCTTC. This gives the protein CASSQQGYGYTF.

The CDR3 DNA sequence: TGTGCCAGTAGTGGGACTAGCGGGAGAGGCAATGAGCAGTTCTTC. Its protein is CASSGTSGRGNEQFF. The chain couples TRBV19 to TRBJ2-1; 14 bases fit TRBD2. J was trimmed by 6 bases and V by 5 bases; bases with no gene match: 3. Germline V gene sequence: CDR1 LNHDA, CDR2 SQIVND (reference sequence). The CDR3 is made up of 15 amino acids. The entire variable domain, with the rest obtained from reference TRBV19 and TRBJ2-1, is as follows: DGGITQSPKYLFRKEGQNVTLSCEQNLNHDAMYWYRQDPGQGLRLIYYSQIVNDFQKGDIAEGYSVSREKKESFPLTVTSAQKNPTAFYLCASSGTSGRGNEQFFGPGTRLTVL.

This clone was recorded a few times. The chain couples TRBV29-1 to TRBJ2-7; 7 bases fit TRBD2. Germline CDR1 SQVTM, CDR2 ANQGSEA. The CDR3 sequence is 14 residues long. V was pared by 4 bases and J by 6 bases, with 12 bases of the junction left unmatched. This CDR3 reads CSVGTGPGLGEQYF. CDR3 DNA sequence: TGCAGCGTTGGGACGGGACCCGGACTAGGCGAGCAGTACTTC.

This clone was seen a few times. CDR3: CASSLPHRYEKLFF. The DNA of the CDR3 is TGTGCCAGCAGTTTGCCACACAGGTATGAAAAACTGTTTTTT. The rearrangement uses TRBV27 and TRBJ1-4; D is possibly TRBD1 (5 bases). The germline CDR1 and CDR2 sequences are MNHEY and SMNVEV (reference sequence). The V gene lost 3 bases and the J gene lost 6 bases, with 11 bases spanning the gap. The length of the CDR3 is 14 residues.

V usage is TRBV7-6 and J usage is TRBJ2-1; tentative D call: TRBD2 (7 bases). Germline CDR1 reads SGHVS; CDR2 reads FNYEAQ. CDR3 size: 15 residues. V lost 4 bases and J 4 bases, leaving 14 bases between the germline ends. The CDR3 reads CASSSRGRGYNEQFF. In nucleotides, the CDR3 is TGTGCCAGCAGCTCTAGGGGGAGGGGGTACAATGAGCAGTTCTTC.